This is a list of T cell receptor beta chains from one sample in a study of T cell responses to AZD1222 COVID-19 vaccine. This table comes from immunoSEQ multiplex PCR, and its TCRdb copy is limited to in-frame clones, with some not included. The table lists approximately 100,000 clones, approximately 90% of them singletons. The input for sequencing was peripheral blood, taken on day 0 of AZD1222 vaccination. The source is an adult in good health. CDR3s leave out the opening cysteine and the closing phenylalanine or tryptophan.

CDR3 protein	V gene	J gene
ASSVGVMNTEAF	TRBV9	TRBJ1-1
ASSPSLPGGSNQPQH	TRBV2	TRBJ1-5
ASSYGDSTEAF	TRBV6-5	TRBJ1-1
ASSPGAGGGTEAF	TRBV9	TRBJ1-1
ASSLRNAYEQY	TRBV28	TRBJ2-7
ASSDRIFYEQY	TRBV6-5	TRBJ2-7
ASSPKGTGLYQPQH	TRBV18	TRBJ1-5
ASSPSGGTRTGYT	TRBV6-2/TRBV6-3	TRBJ1-2
ASSLVLEGGYGYT	TRBV11-2	TRBJ1-2
ASSQNRDRYGYT	TRBV3-1/TRBV3-2	TRBJ1-2
ASSIEPGRASGYT	TRBV19	TRBJ1-2
ASSLRAPFLGGYNEQF	TRBV11-2	TRBJ2-1
SLRLGVEQY	TRBV29-1	TRBJ2-7
ASRGTDYGYT	TRBV12-3/TRBV12-4	TRBJ1-2
ASSTPGPNTEAF	TRBV6-5	TRBJ1-1
ASSPLPGDQETQY	TRBV18	TRBJ2-5
ASSFSQGGYGYT	TRBV27	TRBJ1-2
ASSTYQRGEQF	TRBV7-2	TRBJ2-1
ASSYVGERTYEQY	TRBV6-5	TRBJ2-7
ASSLSGPYEQY	TRBV27	TRBJ2-7
ASSNLGYEQY	TRBV19	TRBJ2-7
ASSQGPPRGGSGETQY	TRBV4-1	TRBJ2-5
ASSFWEGNSPLH	TRBV5-1	TRBJ1-6
ASSEAPEELF	TRBV6-1	TRBJ2-2
ASSSSRVNYGYT	TRBV7-9	TRBJ1-2